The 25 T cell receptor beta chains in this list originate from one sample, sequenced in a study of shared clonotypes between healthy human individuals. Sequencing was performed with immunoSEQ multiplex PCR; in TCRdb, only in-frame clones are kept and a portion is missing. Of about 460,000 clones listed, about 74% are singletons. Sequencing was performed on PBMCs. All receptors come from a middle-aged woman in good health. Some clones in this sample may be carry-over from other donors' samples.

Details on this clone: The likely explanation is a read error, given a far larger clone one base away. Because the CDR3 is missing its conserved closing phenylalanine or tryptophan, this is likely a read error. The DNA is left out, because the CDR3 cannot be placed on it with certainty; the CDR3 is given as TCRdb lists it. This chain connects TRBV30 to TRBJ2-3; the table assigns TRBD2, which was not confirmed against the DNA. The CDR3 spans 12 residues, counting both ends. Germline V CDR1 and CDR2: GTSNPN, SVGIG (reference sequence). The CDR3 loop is CAWSIGLVGSSS.

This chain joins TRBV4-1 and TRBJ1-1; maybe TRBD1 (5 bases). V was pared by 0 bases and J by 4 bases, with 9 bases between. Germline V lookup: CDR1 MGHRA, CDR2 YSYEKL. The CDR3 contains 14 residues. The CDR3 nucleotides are TGCGCCAGCAGCCAAGAGGAGGGGACCACTGAAGCTTTCTTT. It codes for CASSQEEGTTEAFF.

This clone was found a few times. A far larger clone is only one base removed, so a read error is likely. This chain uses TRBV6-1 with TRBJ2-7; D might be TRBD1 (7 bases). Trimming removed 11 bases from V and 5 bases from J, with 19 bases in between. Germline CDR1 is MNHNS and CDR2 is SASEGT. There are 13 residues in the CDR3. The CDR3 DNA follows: TGTGCCGGCATGACCGGAGGGGGCGACGAGCAGTACTTC. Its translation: CAGMTGGGDEQYF.

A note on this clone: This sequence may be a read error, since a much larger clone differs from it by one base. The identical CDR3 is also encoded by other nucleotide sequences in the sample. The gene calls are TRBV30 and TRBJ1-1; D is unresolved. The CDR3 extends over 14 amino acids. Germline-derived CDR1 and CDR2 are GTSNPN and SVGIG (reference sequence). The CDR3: CAWSLGRLNTEAFF. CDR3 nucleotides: TGCGCCTGGAGTCTTGGACGGTTGAACACTGAAGCTTTCTTT.

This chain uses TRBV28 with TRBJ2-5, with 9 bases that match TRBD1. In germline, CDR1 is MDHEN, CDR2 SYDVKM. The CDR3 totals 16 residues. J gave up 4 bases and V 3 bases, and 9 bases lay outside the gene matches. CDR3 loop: CASSFIRDRVRETQYF. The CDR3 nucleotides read TGTGCCAGCAGTTTCATCCGGGACAGGGTGCGAGAGACCCAGTACTTC.

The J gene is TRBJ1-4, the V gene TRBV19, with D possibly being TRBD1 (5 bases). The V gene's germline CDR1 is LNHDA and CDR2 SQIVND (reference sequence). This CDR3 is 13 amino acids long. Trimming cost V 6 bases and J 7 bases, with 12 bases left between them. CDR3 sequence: CASRRQGGEKLFF. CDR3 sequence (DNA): TGTGCCAGTAGGCGGCAGGGAGGTGAAAAACTGTTTTTT.

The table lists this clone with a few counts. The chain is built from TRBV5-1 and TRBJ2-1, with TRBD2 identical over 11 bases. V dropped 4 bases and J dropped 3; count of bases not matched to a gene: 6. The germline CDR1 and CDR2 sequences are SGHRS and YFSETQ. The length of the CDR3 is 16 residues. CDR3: CASSKIAGGDYNEQFF. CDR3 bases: TGCGCCAGCAGCAAAATAGCGGGAGGGGACTACAATGAGCAGTTCTTC.

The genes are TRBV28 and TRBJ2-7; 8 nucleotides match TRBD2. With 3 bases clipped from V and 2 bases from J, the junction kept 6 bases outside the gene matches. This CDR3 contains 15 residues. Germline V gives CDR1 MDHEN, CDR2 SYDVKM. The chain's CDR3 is CASSFDAGGTYEQYF. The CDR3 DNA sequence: TGTGCCAGCAGTTTCGATGCGGGAGGAACCTACGAGCAGTACTTC.

The CDR3 nucleotides read TGTGCCAGCAGCTTAGGGAACGAGCAGTACTTC. This sequence encodes CASSLGNEQYF. V is TRBV7-9 and J is TRBJ2-7; D is unresolved. CDR1 and CDR2 (germline): SEHNR, FQNEAQ (reference sequence). This CDR3 region has 11 residues. V shed 1 base and J shed 5 bases, with 3 bases lying between them.

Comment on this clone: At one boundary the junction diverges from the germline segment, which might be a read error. CDR3 nucleotides: TGTGCCAGCAGTAACTCGCATATTCGCTCTGGAAACACCATATATTTT. Encoded protein: CASSNSHIRSGNTIYF. The chain employs TRBV6-5 and TRBJ1-3; D remains unclear. The CDR3 runs to 16 residues. Germline V CDR1 and CDR2: MNHEY, SVGAGI.

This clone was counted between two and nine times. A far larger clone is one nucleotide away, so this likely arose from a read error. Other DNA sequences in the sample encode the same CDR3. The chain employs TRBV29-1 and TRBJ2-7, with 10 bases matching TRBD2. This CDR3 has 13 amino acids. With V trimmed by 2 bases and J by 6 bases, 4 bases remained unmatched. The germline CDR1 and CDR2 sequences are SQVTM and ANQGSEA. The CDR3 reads CSVEFSGRFEQYF. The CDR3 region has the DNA TGCAGCGTTGAATTTAGCGGGAGGTTCGAGCAGTACTTC.

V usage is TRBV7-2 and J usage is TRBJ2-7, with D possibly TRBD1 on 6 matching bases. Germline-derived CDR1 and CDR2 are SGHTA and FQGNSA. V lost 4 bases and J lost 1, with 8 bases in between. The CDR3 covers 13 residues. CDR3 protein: CASSSQGSYEQYF. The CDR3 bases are TGTGCCAGCAGCTCACAGGGTTCCTACGAGCAGTACTTC.

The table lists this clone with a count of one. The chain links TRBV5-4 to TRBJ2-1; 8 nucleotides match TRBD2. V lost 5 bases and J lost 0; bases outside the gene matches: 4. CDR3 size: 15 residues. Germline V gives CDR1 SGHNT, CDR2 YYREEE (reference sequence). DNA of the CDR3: TGTGCCAGCAGGGAGCGGGAGCGCTCCTACAATGAGCAGTTCTTC. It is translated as CASRERERSYNEQFF.

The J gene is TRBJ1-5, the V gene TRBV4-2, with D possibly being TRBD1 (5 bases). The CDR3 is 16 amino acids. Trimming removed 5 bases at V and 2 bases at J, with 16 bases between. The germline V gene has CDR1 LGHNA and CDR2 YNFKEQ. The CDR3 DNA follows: TGTGCCAGCAGCTTCGGACTCTCACAGGGCAATCAGCCCCAGCATTTT. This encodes CASSFGLSQGNQPQHF.

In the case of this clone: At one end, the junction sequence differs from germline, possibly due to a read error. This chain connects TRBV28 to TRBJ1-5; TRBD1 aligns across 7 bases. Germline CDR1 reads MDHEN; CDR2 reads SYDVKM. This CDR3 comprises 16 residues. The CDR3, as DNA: TGTGCCAGCAGTTCTAATTACAGGGGAACAAATCAGCCCCAGCGTTTT. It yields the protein CASSSNYRGTNQPQRF.

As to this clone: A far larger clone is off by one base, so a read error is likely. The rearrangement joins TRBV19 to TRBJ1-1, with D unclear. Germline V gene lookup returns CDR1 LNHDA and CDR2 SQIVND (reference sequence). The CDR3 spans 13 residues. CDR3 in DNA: TGTGCCGGTAGTGCAACAATGAACACTGAAGCTTTCTTT. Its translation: CAGSATMNTEAFF. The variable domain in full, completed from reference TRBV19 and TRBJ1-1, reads DGGITQSPKYLFRKEGQNVTLSCEQNLNHDAMYWYRQDPGQGLRLIYYSQIVNDFQKGDIAEGYSVSREKKESFPLTVTSAQKNPTAFYLCAGSATMNTEAFFGQGTRLTVV.

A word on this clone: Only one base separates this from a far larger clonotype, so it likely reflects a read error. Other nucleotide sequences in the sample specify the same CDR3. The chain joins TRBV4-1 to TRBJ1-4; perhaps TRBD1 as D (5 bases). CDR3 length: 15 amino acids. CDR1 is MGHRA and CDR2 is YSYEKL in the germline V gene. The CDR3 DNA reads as TGCGCCAGCAGCCAAGACAGGGTAACTAATGAGAAACTGTTTTTT. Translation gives CASSQDRVTNEKLFF.

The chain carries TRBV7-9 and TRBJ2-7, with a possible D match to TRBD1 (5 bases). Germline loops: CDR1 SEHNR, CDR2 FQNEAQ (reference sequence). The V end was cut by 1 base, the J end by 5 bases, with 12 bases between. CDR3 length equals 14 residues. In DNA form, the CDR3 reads TGTGCCAGCAGCTTAGATGGGGCGACTGACGAGCAGTACTTC. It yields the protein CASSLDGATDEQYF.

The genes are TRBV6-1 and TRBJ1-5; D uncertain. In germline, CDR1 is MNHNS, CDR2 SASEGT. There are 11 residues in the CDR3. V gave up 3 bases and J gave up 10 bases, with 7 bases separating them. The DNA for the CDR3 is TGTGCCAGCAGTGAGGGAGTTCCCCAGCATTTT. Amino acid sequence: CASSEGVPQHF.

CDR3 DNA: TGCGCCAGCAGCCAAGGGACTAGCGGGATCCAAGAGACCCAGTACTTC. Protein sequence: CASSQGTSGIQETQYF. V is TRBV4-3 and J is TRBJ2-5; 12 bases are a match to TRBD2. Germline V gene sequence: CDR1 LGHNA, CDR2 YSLEER. J was trimmed by 1 base and V by 1 base; bases with no gene match: 1. This CDR3 region has 16 residues.

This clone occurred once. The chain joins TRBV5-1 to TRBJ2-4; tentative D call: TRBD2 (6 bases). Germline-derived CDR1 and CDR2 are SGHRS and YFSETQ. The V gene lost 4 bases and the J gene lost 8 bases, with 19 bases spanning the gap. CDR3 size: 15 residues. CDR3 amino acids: CASSRGEARRDIQYF. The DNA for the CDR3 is TGCGCCAGCAGCCGCGGGGAGGCCCGGAGAGACATTCAGTACTTC.

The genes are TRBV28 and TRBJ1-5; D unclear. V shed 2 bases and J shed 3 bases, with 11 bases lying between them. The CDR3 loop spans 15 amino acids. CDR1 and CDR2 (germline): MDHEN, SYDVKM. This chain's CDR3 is CASSLPGRFNQPQHF. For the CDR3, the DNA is TGTGCCAGCAGTTTACCTGGCAGATTCAATCAGCCCCAGCATTTT. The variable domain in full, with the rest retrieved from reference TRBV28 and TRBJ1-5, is DVKVTQSSRYLVKRTGEKVFLECVQDMDHENMFWYRQDPGLGLRLIYFSYDVKMKEKGDIPEGYSVSREKKERFSLILESASTNQTSMYLCASSLPGRFNQPQHFGDGTRLSIL.

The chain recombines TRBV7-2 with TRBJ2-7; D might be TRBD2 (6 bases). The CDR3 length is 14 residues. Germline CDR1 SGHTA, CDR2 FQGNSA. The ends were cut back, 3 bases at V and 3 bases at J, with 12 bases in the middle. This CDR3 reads CASSLVGLHYEQYF. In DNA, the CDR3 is TGTGCCAGCAGCTTGGTGGGACTTCACTACGAGCAGTACTTC.

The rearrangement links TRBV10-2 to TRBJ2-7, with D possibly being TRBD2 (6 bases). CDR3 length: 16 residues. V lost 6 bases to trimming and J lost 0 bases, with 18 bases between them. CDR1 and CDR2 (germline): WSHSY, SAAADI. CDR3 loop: CASRDFGRKSSYEQYF. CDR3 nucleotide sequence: TGCGCCAGCAGGGATTTCGGGAGAAAGAGCTCCTACGAGCAGTACTTC.

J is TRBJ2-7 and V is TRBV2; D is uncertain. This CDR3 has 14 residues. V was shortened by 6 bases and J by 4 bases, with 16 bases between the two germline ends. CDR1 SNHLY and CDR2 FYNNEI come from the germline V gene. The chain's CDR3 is CASRTRGADYEQYF. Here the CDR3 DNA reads TGTGCCAGCAGGACCAGAGGCGCCGATTACGAGCAGTACTTC. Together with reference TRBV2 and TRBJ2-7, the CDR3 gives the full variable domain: EPEVTQTPSHQVTQMGQEVILRCVPISNHLYFYWYRQILGQKVEFLVSFYNNEISEKSEIFDDQFSVERPDGSNFTLKIRSTKLEDSAMYFCASRTRGADYEQYFGPGTRLTVT.